The T cell receptor (beta chain) under discussion was sequenced for a study of OX40 agonist ivuxolimab in advanced cancers. Study overall: Ivuxolimab, an antibody acting as an agonist of OX40 (CD134), was used to treat patients. Every 2 weeks, ivuxolimab was infused into the patients intravenously at between 0.01 and 10 mg/kg.

The study's findings and limits: Expanded clones were, on average, more numerous in CD8+ T cells than in CD4+. Both CD4+ and CD8+ T cell populations in blood had undergone clonal expansion by week 6 at 0.1 to 3.0 mg/kg.

Method: immunoSEQ multiplex PCR; TCRdb's copy keeps in-frame clones and lacks some. The repertoire includes about 75,000 clones, around 86% of them detected once, and roughly 8% sits in the top ten. As to this clone: The target antigen is unknown.

With 3 bases removed from V and 0 bases from J, the gap between germline ends came to 15 bases. The CDR3 runs to 16 residues. CDR1 SGHNT and CDR2 YYREEE come from the germline V gene (reference sequence). The TCR sequence derives from an adult with an advanced solid tumor such as melanoma, head and neck, liver or kidney cancer. The source material was CD4+ or CD8+ T cells sorted from blood, sampled in a trial of the OX40 agonist ivuxolimab. The gene calls are TRBV5-4 and TRBJ2-5; no clear D. DNA for the CDR3: TGTGCCAGCAGCTATAGACGGACGGTGTACCAAGAGACCCAGTACTTC. As protein: CASSYRRTVYQETQYF.